The 2 T cell receptor beta chains reported below all come from one sample, sequenced in a study of blood T cell repertoires in COVID-19. Profiled with immunoSEQ multiplex PCR; TCRdb holds only in-frame clones, not every one. The sample lists 500,000 to 600,000 clones, less than 90% seen once, with roughly 7.3% in the top ten. The sequencing input was peripheral blood. The receptors shown here come from a woman in her forties or fifties with COVID-19, enrolled during active disease.

This chain connects TRBV6-5 to TRBJ2-5; TRBD2 matches at 7 bases. The CDR3 loop spans 15 amino acids. Germline V gives CDR1 MNHEY, CDR2 SVGAGI. The J segment lost 4 bases and the V segment lost 6 bases, leaving 11 bases of the junction unmatched. CDR3 nucleotide sequence: TGTGCCAGCAGCCCGGGGCCGGGGGAGGGAGAGACCCAGTACTTC. Protein product: CASSPGPGEGETQYF.

The chain joins TRBV27 to TRBJ2-1; 9 nucleotides match TRBD2. The CDR3 covers 15 residues. V lost 2 bases and J lost 7; bases outside the gene matches: 6. Germline V CDR1 and CDR2: MNHEY, SMNVEV (reference sequence). The CDR3 sequence is CASSLGLAGRNEQFF. The CDR3 nucleotides are TGTGCCAGCAGTTTAGGGCTAGCGGGGAGGAATGAGCAGTTCTTC.